This entry is about one T cell receptor (beta chain). No antigen is known for it. Within one base of it there is no much larger clone, and no base qualities were kept. This sample is drawn from a study of blood T cells in healthy people across ages (dated by TCRdb to 2014 to 2015). Turning to the overall study: In model experiments, template switching captured roughly one uniquely barcoded TCR beta cDNA molecule for every two T cells. To track age-related changes in TCR beta repertoire diversity, the study relied on deep sequencing normalized with unique cDNA molecular identifiers. Four age groups were formed from the donors: young (average about 16 years), middle-aged (approximately 40), aged (roughly 56) and long-lived (around 82). Using the same blood draw, the study looked at two additional independent replicas of 1 million unique cDNA reads for two donors, one aged 18 to 29 and the other aged 80 or older.

Receptors were amplified or captured by 5' RACE. Sequencing used an Illumina HiSeq 2500. A second PCR of roughly 7 to 12 cycles was run with a J-beta primer mix and a sample-barcoded 5' primer. Each TCR beta cDNA molecule received a unique molecular identifier from a template-switch 5' adaptor carrying 12 random nucleotides. Each sample yielded at least 2.5 million CDR3-containing paired-end reads. All of the RNA was converted into first-strand cDNA using the Mint cDNA synthesis kit, with a TRBC-specific oligonucleotide serving as the primer. Following uracil-DNA glycosylase treatment, all cDNA underwent a first 18-cycle PCR with the universal primers M1SS and BC2_uni_R. Processing in the source paper ran as follows. Normalization of each sample was performed by random selection of 1 million high-quality reads, each carrying a distinct molecular identifier. Instead of being binned into consensus sequences, reads with shared molecular identifiers were discarded. MiTCR, set to a Q25 quality threshold and the strictest error-elimination algorithm, was used for CDR3 identification, clonotype clustering and error correction. A nonparametric unseen species model using Euler transformation provided a lower-bound estimate of total TCR beta diversity. TCRdb trimmed public reads at Q25 via fastp, called clones via MiXCR and kept in-frame beta chains. A single entry per CDR3 protein holds the most common genes and DNA from its merged rows. The authors' filters were not applied to this entry. The sample yields hundreds of thousands of distinct CDR3 sequences; roughly 25% were counted once. The ten most abundant clones make up 2.5% to 3.5% of the sample.

The full study reports these points: As age increased, observed TCR beta diversity per million T cells dropped in a roughly linear way, and a significant reduction was already evident by age about 36. Bulk unsorted PBMC profiling prevented conclusive comparison of naive and antigen-experienced compartments. Donor CMV infection status was unknown, potentially confounding age-related changes in expanded clonotypes. Observed TCR beta diversity correlated strongly with the percentage of naive T cells measured by flow cytometry. Compared with the aged group, the long-lived group had more naive CD4+ T cells, fewer expanded clones and increased TCR diversity, suggesting age selection. Estimates of total diversity from one million sequenced T cells were regarded as lower bounds and underestimates.

The CDR3 measures 12 amino acids from cysteine to phenylalanine. Just the 36-base CDR3 DNA is kept, in frame starting at base 1. The germline ends are 8 bases apart after V is trimmed by 8 bases and J by 4 bases. Systemically healthy Caucasian individuals from Russia, 39 in total and aged roughly 6 to 100 years, were included as donors. Ten milliliters of peripheral blood were drawn from each donor into EDTA-treated Vacutainer tubes. Ficoll-Paque density-gradient centrifugation was used to isolate PBMCs, with at least 7 million per sample. Total RNA, at least 6 micrograms per sample, was extracted from PBMCs with Trizol reagent. For every donor, flow cytometry on a PBMC aliquot measured the percentage of naive CD45RAhigh/CD27high T cells. This sample was shared with a second study, whose subject was T cells of mothers and their children. As described in the second report: Donors were nine systemically healthy Caucasian individuals: three mothers and their six children. cDNA synthesis consumed the entire amount of extracted RNA, loaded at 1.5 ug RNA in each 15 ul reaction. In the second PCR, sample barcodes and 2-4 random nucleotides were introduced via the M1S primer. Each mother yielded over 8 million TCR beta CDR3 reads and each child roughly 3.1 million reads. Thymic selection shapes the output of TCR recombination in a similar way in related and unrelated pairs, and inherited differences have a minor effect. Normalized repertoire overlap was always found to be slightly, but never significantly, higher in related mother-child pairs than in unrelated mother-child pairs. No persistent microchimeric T cell clones were detected, at a sensitivity of roughly 93 clones per million clonotypes. Deep NGS was used in the study to compare the TCR beta repertoires of mothers and children and to look for features that separate related mother-child pairs from unrelated individuals. On average, the children were roughly 12 +/- 4 years old, while the mothers were approximately 40 +/- 4 years old. After adapters were ligated using NEBNext reagents, the libraries underwent 100+100 nt paired-end sequencing on an Illumina HiSeq 2000. To prevent cross-contamination, the mother and child libraries were prepared one month apart and sequenced in separate runs. Each donor had between about 450,000 and 2,100,000 distinct TCR beta clonotypes identified. Naive TCR beta clonotypes were estimated from low-frequency clonotypes matched to each donor's FACS-determined naive share, without sorting.

The sequencing sample was made of blood. The receptor's source is a boy aged 5 to 17 in good health. The chain links TRBV12-3 or TRBV12-4 with TRBJ1-4; the D gene cannot be resolved reliably. At the DNA level, the sequence is TGTGCCAGCCGAACTTATAATGAAAAACTGTTTTTT. This is translated as CASRTYNEKLFF.